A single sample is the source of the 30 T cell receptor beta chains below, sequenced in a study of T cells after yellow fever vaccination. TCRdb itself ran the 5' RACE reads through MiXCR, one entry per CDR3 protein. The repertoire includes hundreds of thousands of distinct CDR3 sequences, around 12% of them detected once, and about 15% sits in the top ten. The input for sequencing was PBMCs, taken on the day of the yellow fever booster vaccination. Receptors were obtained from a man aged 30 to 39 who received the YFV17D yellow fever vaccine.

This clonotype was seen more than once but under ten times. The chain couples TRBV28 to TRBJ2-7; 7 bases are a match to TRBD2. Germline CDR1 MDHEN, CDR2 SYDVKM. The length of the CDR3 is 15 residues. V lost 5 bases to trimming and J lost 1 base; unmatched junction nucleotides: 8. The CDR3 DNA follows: TGTGCCAGCAGTCCAACCGGACTAGGATCCTACGAGCAGTACTTC. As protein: CASSPTGLGSYEQYF.

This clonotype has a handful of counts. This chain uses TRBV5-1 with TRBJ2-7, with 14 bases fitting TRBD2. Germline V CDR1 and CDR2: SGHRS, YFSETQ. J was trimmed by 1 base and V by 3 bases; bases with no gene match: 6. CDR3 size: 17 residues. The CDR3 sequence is CASSSTGLAGGSYEQYF. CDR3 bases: TGCGCCAGCAGCTCAACCGGACTAGCGGGAGGATCCTACGAGCAGTACTTC.

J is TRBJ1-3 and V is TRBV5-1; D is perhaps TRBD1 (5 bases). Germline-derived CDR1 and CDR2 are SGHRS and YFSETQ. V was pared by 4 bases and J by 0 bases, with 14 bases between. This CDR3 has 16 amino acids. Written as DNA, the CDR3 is TGCGCCAGCAGCCCCGAGGGGAGACGCTCTGGAAACACCATATATTTT. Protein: CASSPEGRRSGNTIYF.

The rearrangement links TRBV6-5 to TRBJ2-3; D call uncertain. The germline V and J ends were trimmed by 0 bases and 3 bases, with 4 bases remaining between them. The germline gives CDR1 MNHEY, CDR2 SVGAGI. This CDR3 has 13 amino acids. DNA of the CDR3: TGTGCCAGCAGTTACTCGCAAACAGATACGCAGTATTTT. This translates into CASSYSQTDTQYF.

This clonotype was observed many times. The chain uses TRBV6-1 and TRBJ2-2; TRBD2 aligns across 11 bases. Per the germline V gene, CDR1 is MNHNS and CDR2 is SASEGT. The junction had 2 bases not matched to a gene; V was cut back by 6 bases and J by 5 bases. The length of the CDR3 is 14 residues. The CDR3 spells CASSRLAGTGELFF. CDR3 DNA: TGTGCCAGCAGCCGACTAGCGGGGACCGGGGAGCTGTTTTTT.

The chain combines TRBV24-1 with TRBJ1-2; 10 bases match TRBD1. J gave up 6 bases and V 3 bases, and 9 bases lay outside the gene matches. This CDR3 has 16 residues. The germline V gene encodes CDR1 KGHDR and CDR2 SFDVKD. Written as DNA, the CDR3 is TGTGCCACCAGTGATCCGCTGACAGGGGGCTTAAATGGCTACACCTTC. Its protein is CATSDPLTGGLNGYTF.

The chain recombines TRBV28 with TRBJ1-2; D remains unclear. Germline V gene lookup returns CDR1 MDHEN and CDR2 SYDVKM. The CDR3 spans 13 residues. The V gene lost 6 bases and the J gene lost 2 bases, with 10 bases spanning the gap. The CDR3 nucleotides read TGTGCCAGCAGCCTTTCGTGGAACTATGGCTACACCTTC. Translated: CASSLSWNYGYTF.

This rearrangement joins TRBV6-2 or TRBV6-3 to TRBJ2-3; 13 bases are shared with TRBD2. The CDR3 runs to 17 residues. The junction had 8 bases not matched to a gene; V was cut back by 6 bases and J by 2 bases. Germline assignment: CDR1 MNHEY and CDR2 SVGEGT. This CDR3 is CASSFTTSGRPTDTQYF. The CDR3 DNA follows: TGTGCCAGCAGCTTTACGACTAGCGGGAGGCCCACAGATACGCAGTATTTT.

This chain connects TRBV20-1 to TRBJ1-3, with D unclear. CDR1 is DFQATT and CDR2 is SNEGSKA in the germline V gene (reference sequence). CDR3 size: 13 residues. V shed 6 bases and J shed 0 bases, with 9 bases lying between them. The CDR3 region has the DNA TGCAGTGCGAGGGCGGGCTCTGGAAACACCATATATTTT. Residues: CSARAGSGNTIYF.

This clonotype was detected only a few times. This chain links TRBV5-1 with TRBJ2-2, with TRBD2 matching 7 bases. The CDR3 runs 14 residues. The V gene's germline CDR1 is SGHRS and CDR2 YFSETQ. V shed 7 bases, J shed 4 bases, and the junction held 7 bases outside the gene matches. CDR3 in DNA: TGCGCCAGCTGTCCGGGAGGCGGCACCGGGGAGCTGTTTTTT. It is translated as CASCPGGGTGELFF.

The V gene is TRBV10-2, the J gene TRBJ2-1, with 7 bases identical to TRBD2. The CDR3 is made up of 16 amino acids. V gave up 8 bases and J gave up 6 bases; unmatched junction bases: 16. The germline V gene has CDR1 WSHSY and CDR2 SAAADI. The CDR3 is CASFAGTTTTLNEQFF. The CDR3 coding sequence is TGCGCCAGCTTCGCCGGGACTACCACGACGCTCAATGAGCAGTTCTTC.

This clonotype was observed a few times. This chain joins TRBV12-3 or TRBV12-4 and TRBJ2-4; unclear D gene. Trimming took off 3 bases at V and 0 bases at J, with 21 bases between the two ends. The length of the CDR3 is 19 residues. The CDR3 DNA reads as TGTGCCAGCAGTTTGCGCTCCCAGCATAATTTCCTAGCCAAAAACATTCAGTACTTC. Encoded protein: CASSLRSQHNFLAKNIQYF.

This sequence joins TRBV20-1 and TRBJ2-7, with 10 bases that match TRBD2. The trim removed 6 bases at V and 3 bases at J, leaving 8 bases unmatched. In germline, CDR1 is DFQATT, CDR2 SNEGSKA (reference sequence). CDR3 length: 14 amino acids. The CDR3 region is CSAPAGGLVYEQYF. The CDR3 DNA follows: TGCAGTGCCCCAGCGGGAGGGCTTGTCTACGAGCAGTACTTC.

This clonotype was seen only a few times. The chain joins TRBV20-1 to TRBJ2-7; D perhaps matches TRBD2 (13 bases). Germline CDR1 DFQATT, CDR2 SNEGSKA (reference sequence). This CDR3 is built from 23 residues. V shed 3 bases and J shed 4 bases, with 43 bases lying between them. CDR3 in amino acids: CSASGPRDRGRGLGLAGRYEQYF. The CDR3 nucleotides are TGCAGTGCTAGTGGGCCCCGGGACAGGGGGCGCGGGTTGGGACTAGCGGGACGATACGAGCAGTACTTC.

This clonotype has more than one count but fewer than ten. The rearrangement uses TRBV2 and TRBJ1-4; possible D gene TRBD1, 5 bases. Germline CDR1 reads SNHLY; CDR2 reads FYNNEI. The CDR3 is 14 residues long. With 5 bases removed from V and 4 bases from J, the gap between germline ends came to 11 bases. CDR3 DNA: TGTGCCAGCAGTAACTGGGGGAGTAATGAAAAACTGTTTTTT. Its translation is CASSNWGSNEKLFF.

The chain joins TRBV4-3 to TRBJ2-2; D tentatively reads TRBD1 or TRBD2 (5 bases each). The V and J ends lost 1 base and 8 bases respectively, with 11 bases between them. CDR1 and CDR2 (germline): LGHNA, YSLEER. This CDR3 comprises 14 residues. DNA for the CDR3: TGCGCCAGCAGCCAAGGGGACCACGGAGGGGAGCTGTTTTTT. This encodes CASSQGDHGGELFF.

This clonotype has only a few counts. CDR3 region: CASSIRLAGPTDTQYF. The CDR3 region has the DNA TGTGCCAGCAGCATCCGACTAGCGGGGCCCACAGATACGCAGTATTTT. This rearrangement joins TRBV14 to TRBJ2-3; 11 bases align to TRBD2. Looked up from germline, CDR1 is SGHDN and CDR2 is FVKESK. There are 16 residues in the CDR3. V trimming: 5 bases; J trimming: 2 bases; junction bases outside the gene matches: 6.

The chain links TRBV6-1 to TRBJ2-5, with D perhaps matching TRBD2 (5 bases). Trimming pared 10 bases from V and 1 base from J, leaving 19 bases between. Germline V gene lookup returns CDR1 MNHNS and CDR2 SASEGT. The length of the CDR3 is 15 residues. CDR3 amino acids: CATRSGNLFQETQYF. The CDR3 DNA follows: TGTGCCACCCGGTCGGGGAACCTTTTCCAAGAGACCCAGTACTTC.

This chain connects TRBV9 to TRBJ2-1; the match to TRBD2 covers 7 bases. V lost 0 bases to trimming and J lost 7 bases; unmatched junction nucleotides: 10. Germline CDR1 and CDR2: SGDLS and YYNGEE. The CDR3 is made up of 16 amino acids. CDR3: CASSVGGGVQANEQFF. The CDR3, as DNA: TGTGCCAGCAGCGTAGGGGGGGGAGTACAAGCTAATGAGCAGTTCTTC.

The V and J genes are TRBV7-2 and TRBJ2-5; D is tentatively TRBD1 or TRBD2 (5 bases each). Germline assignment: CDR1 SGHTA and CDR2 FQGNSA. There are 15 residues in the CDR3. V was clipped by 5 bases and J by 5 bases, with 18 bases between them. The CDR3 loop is CASSRDRSLGETQYF. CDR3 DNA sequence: TGTGCCAGCAGCCGGGACCGCTCCCTGGGGGAGACCCAGTACTTC.

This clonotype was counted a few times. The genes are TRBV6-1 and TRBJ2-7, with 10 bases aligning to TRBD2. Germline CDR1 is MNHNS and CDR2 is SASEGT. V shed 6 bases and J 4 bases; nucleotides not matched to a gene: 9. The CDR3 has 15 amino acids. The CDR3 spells CASRLLAGVEYEQYF. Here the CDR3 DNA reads TGTGCCAGCAGACTTCTAGCGGGAGTAGAGTACGAGCAGTACTTC.

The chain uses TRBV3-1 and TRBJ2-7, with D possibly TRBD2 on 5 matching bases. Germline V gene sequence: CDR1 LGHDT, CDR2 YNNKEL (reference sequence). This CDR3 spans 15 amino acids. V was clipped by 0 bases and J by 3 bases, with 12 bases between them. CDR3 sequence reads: CASSQERTHLYEQYF. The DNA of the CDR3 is TGTGCCAGCAGCCAAGAGAGGACTCACCTCTACGAGCAGTACTTC.

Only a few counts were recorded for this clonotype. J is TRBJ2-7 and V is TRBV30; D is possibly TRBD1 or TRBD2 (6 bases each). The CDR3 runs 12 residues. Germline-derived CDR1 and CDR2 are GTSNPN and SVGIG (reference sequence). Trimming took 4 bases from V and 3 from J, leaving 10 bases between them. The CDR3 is CAWTGDFYEQYF. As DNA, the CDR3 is TGTGCCTGGACAGGGGACTTCTACGAGCAGTACTTC.

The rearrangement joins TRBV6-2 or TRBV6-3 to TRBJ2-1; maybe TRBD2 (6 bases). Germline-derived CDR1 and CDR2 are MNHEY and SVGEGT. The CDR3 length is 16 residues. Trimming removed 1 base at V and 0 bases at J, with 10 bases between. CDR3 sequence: CASSYLDGSSYNEQFF. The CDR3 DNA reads TGTGCCAGCAGTTACTTGGACGGGAGCTCCTACAATGAGCAGTTCTTC.

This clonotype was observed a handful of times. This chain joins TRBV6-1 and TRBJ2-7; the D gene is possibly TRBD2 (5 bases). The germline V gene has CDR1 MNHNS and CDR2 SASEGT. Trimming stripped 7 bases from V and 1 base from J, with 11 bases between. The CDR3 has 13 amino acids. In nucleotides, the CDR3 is TGTGCCAGCAAGCGTAGCGAGTCCTACGAGCAGTACTTC. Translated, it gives CASKRSESYEQYF.

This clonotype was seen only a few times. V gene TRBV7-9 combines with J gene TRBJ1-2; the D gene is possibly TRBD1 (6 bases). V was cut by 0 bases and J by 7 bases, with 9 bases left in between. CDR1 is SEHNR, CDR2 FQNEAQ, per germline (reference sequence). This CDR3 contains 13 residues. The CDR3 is CASSLAGTSGYTF. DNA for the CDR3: TGTGCCAGCAGCTTAGCTGGGACAAGTGGCTACACCTTC. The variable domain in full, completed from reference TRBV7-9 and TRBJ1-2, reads DTGVSQNPRHKITKRGQNVTFRCDPISEHNRLYWYRQTLGQGPEFLTYFQNEAQLEKSRLLSDRFSAERPKGSFSTLEIQRTEQGDSAMYLCASSLAGTSGYTFGSGTRLTVV.

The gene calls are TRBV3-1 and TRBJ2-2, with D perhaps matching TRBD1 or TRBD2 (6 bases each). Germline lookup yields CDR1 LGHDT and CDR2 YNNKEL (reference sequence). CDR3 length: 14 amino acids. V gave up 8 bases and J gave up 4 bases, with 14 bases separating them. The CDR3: CASAWGAGTGELFF. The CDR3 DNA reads TGTGCCAGCGCCTGGGGGGCCGGCACCGGGGAGCTGTTTTTT.

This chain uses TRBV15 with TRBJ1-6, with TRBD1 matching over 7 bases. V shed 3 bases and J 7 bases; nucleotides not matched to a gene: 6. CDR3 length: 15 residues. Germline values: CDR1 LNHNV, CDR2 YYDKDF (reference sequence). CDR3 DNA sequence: TGTGCCACCAGCAGGCGACAGGGTCAGAATTCACCCCTCCACTTT. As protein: CATSRRQGQNSPLHF. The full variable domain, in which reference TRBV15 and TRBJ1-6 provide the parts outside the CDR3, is DAMVIQNPRYQVTQFGKPVTLSCSQTLNHNVMYWYQQKSSQAPKLLFHYYDKDFNNEADTPDNFQSRRPNTSFCFLDIRSPGLGDTAMYLCATSRRQGQNSPLHFGNGTRLTVT.

In DNA, the CDR3 is TGTGCCAGCAGCGAGACCGCCGGGACCCAAGTGCGGACAGATACGCAGTATTTT. Translated: CASSETAGTQVRTDTQYF. This rearrangement joins TRBV9 to TRBJ2-3; D tentatively fits TRBD1 or TRBD2 (5 bases each). The CDR3 totals 18 residues. Trimming shortened V by 3 bases and J by 3 bases, and 23 bases separated the two germline ends. The V gene's germline CDR1 is SGDLS and CDR2 YYNGEE.

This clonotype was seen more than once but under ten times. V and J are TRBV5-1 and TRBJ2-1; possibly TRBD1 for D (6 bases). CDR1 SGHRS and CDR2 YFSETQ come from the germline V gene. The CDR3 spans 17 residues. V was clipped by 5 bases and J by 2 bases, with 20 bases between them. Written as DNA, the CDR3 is TGCGCCAGCAGTTCATCTCATCAGGGGACGACCTACAATGAGCAGTTCTTC. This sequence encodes CASSSSHQGTTYNEQFF.